This T cell receptor (beta chain) is drawn from a study of spatial heterogeneity in lung cancer. The CDR3 runs to 15 residues. Trimming removed 7 bases at V and 6 bases at J, with 20 bases between. The germline gives CDR1 MNHEY, CDR2 SVGAGI. TCRdb itself ran the 5' RACE reads through MiXCR, one entry per CDR3 protein. The repertoire holds 60,000 or so distinct CDR3 sequences, with approximately 6% as singletons. Time point of the sample: sample taken at primary tumor resection. This clonotype was counted a few times. The sample was PBMCs, taken at surgery. This receptor was obtained from a female donor with early-stage non-small cell lung cancer. V and J are TRBV6-5 and TRBJ2-3, with D possibly called TRBD1 or TRBD2 (6 bases each). CDR3 in DNA: TGTGCCAGCAATATGAAACGGGGGCCCTCGGATACGCAGTATTTT. It specifies CASNMKRGPSDTQYF.